This record concerns one TCR beta chain sequence. Its specificity is unknown. Clones were read by immunoSEQ multiplex PCR, and TCRdb kept only the in-frame ones, dropping some. The table records under 35,000 clones, roughly 84% of them present only once. This sample stems from a study of regulatory dendritic cells for organ transplantation. Study-wide results and limits: Regulatory dendritic cells appeared to expand memory CD8+ clones less than mature ones. Memory T cells were less diverse than naive, with memory CD8+ most oligoclonal.

V lost 6 bases and J lost 6, with 16 bases in between. The length of the CDR3 is 13 residues. In germline, CDR1 is SGDLS, CDR2 YYNGEE. The source is a human donor in good health. The sequenced material came from naive CD8+ T cells from blood. Specified subset: CD45RA+ naive T cells. This rearrangement joins TRBV9 to TRBJ2-7; D perhaps matches TRBD2 (5 bases). In nucleotides, the CDR3 is TGTGCCAGCAACCCGGGGAATAGGAGCGAGCAGTACTTC. Its protein product is CASNPGNRSEQYF.